The 29 T cell receptor beta chains below were found in one sample sequenced in a study of response to subunit inactivated influenza vaccine. One entry per CDR3 protein results from TCRdb running MiXCR on the RT-PCR reads. The sample records about 520,000 distinct CDR3 sequences, 7.2% being singletons. Sequencing was performed on PBMCs from blood, taken 23 months after vaccination. The origin of the receptors is a man aged 45 to 70 who received an inactivated influenza vaccine.

Only a few counts were recorded for this clonotype. A much more abundant neighbour one base away suggests this may be a read error. The V call is TRBV4-2, the J call TRBJ2-5; D remains unclear. In germline, CDR1 is LGHNA, CDR2 YNFKEQ. The CDR3 is made up of 13 amino acids. V lost 0 bases and J lost 5, with 7 bases in between. The CDR3 protein is CASSQDTGETQYF. The CDR3 bases are TGTGCCAGCAGCCAAGATACCGGGGAGACCCAGTACTTC.

This clonotype was observed at least ten times. A junction boundary mismatches the germline segment, possibly from a read error. The V and J genes are TRBV12-3 or TRBV12-4 and TRBJ2-5, with TRBD1 matching 9 bases. The CDR3 is made up of 14 amino acids. The CDR3: CASSLGQGQETQYF. CDR3 sequence (DNA): TGCGCCAGCAGCTTGGGACAGGGCCAAGAGACCCAGTACTTC.

The chain uses TRBV10-3 and TRBJ2-4; D is ambiguous. CDR1 ENHRY and CDR2 SYGVKD come from the germline V gene. V lost 7 bases and J 5 bases, leaving 9 bases between the germline ends. This CDR3 spans 12 amino acids. CDR3 nucleotide sequence: TGTGCCATCATTGATACAGAAAACATTCAGTACTTC. This gives the protein CAIIDTENIQYF.

This clonotype has a handful of counts. The V gene is TRBV20-1, the J gene TRBJ2-1; TRBD1 or TRBD2 may be the D gene (5 bases each). The CDR3 runs to 17 residues. The ends were cut back, 1 base at V and 0 bases at J, with 16 bases in the middle. From germline, CDR1 is DFQATT and CDR2 SNEGSKA (reference sequence). The CDR3 is CSARGRLGESSYNEQFF. CDR3 DNA: TGCAGTGCTAGAGGTCGGTTGGGGGAGAGCTCCTACAATGAGCAGTTCTTC.

This clonotype was picked up a small number of times. This chain links TRBV2 with TRBJ2-1, with 11 bases fitting TRBD2. Germline values: CDR1 SNHLY, CDR2 FYNNEI. Losses at the gene ends were 0 bases for V and 10 bases for J; bases not matched to a gene: 5. This CDR3 has 15 residues. CDR3 residues: CASSEASGGAGEQFF. The CDR3 DNA sequence: TGTGCCAGCAGTGAAGCTAGCGGGGGGGCCGGAGAGCAGTTCTTC.

The V gene is TRBV12-3 or TRBV12-4, the J gene TRBJ2-7, with D perhaps TRBD1 (6 bases). This CDR3 comprises 14 residues. The V end was cut by 5 bases, the J end by 2 bases, with 13 bases between. The CDR3 loop reads CASSPGTRTYEQYF. CDR3 DNA: TGTGCCAGCAGTCCCGGGACAAGAACCTACGAGCAGTACTTC.

This chain uses TRBV5-1 with TRBJ1-2; 7 bases align to TRBD1. There are 15 residues in the CDR3. The V segment lost 4 bases and the J segment 2 bases; nucleotides outside the gene matches: 8. The germline V gene has CDR1 SGHRS and CDR2 YFSETQ. CDR3 sequence reads: CASSVGTAYNYGYTF. The CDR3 DNA reads TGCGCCAGCAGCGTGGGGACAGCATACAACTATGGCTACACCTTC.

The gene calls are TRBV12-3 or TRBV12-4 and TRBJ1-3; a weak D match, TRBD1 (5 bases). This CDR3 has 14 amino acids. The V end lost 3 bases, the J end lost 4 bases, and 10 bases lay between the germline ends. The CDR3 nucleotides are TGTGCCAGCAGTTTGCGGGGGATGGGAAACACCATATATTTT. It is translated as CASSLRGMGNTIYF.

This clonotype appeared many times. The rearrangement uses TRBV5-1 and TRBJ2-5; D unresolved. Trimming took 4 bases from V and 0 from J, leaving 4 bases between them. Germline V gene data show CDR1 as SGHRS and CDR2 as YFSETQ. CDR3 length equals 12 residues. The CDR3, as DNA: TGCGCCAGCAGCGCCAACCAAGAGACCCAGTACTTC. Its protein is CASSANQETQYF.

V usage is TRBV11-2 and J usage is TRBJ1-2; D call uncertain. V lost 2 bases and J 3 bases, leaving 10 bases between the germline ends. This CDR3 region has 14 residues. Germline CDR1 is SGHAT and CDR2 is FQNNGV. The CDR3 spells CASSLTPGHYGYTF. The CDR3 region has the DNA TGTGCCAGCAGCTTAACGCCCGGGCACTATGGCTACACCTTC.

This clonotype occurred many times. This sequence joins TRBV10-2 and TRBJ2-3; 7 nucleotides align to TRBD1. This CDR3 region has 16 residues. Germline-derived CDR1 and CDR2 are WSHSY and SAAADI. Losses at the gene ends were 3 bases for V and 2 bases for J; bases not matched to a gene: 8. Here the CDR3 reads CASSDLPGQPTDTQYF. The CDR3 nucleotides are TGCGCCAGCAGTGACTTACCGGGACAGCCCACAGATACGCAGTATTTT.

This rearrangement joins TRBV7-9 to TRBJ2-7, with D unclear. CDR1 is SEHNR, CDR2 FQNEAQ, per germline (reference sequence). Trimming removed 6 bases from V and 3 bases from J, with 12 bases in between. The CDR3 length is 13 residues. CDR3 loop: CASSAAAGYEQYF. For the CDR3, the DNA is TGTGCCAGCAGTGCCGCCGCCGGCTACGAGCAGTACTTC.

This chain joins TRBV11-1 and TRBJ2-1, with TRBD1 as a possible D gene (5 bases). V was shortened by 5 bases and J by 12 bases, with 14 bases between the two germline ends. The CDR3 covers 12 residues. Germline-derived CDR1 and CDR2 are SGHAT and FQDESV (reference sequence). CDR3 sequence: CASSLSQGLQFF. CDR3 nucleotides: TGTGCCAGCAGCCTGAGCCAGGGTCTGCAGTTCTTC.

This clonotype was seen a handful of times. The chain couples TRBV12-3 or TRBV12-4 to TRBJ2-4, with 8 nucleotides matching TRBD1. The trim removed 3 bases at V and 11 bases at J, leaving 15 bases unmatched. This CDR3 has 16 amino acids. Here the CDR3 reads CASSFGTGSSGAVQYF. CDR3 in DNA: TGTGCCAGCAGTTTTGGGACAGGTTCTTCCGGGGCCGTTCAGTACTTC.

The chain carries TRBV29-1 and TRBJ2-1, with 8 bases fitting TRBD1. The CDR3 extends over 11 amino acids. The junction had 3 bases not matched to a gene; V was cut back by 5 bases and J by 9 bases. CDR1 is SQVTM, CDR2 ANQGSEA, per germline. The CDR3 spells CSVTGGGEQFF. CDR3 in DNA: TGCAGCGTTACAGGGGGTGGTGAGCAGTTCTTC.

The chain combines TRBV25-1 with TRBJ1-4; D remains unclear. V gave up 4 bases and J gave up 8 bases, with 11 bases separating them. Germline loops: CDR1 MGHDK, CDR2 SYGVNS. CDR3 size: 13 residues. For the CDR3, the DNA is TGTGCCAGCAGTGCGGAATATGAGGAAAAACTGTTTTTT. This encodes CASSAEYEEKLFF.

This clonotype was observed a few times. The chain joins TRBV20-1 to TRBJ2-3; D unclear. Per germline, CDR1 DFQATT and CDR2 SNEGSKA (reference sequence). This CDR3 is 15 amino acids long. The V end lost 3 bases, the J end lost 2 bases, and 15 bases lay between the germline ends. The CDR3 coding sequence is TGCAGTGCTAGCTCTTTAGGGCCACTCACAGATACGCAGTATTTT. Protein: CSASSLGPLTDTQYF.

This clonotype showed up just a few times. In nucleotides, the CDR3 is TGTGCCAGCAGCCAGAACCCTAGCGGGCTAGACACCGGGGAGCTGTTTTTT. This sequence encodes CASSQNPSGLDTGELFF. V usage is TRBV3-1 and J usage is TRBJ2-2; 8 bases fit TRBD2. Germline lookup yields CDR1 LGHDT and CDR2 YNNKEL (reference sequence). The V segment lost 3 bases and the J segment 3 bases; nucleotides outside the gene matches: 9. The CDR3 has 17 amino acids.

The rearrangement uses TRBV9 and TRBJ2-2, with D possibly matching TRBD1 (6 bases). Germline CDR1 and CDR2: SGDLS and YYNGEE. The CDR3 runs to 15 residues. The germline V and J ends were trimmed by 5 bases and 6 bases, with 17 bases remaining between them. The CDR3 protein is CASSPFQGFSGELFF. CDR3 DNA sequence: TGTGCCAGCAGTCCCTTCCAGGGGTTCTCCGGGGAGCTGTTTTTT.

This clonotype was counted between two and nine times. The rearrangement uses TRBV30 and TRBJ2-6; 9 nucleotides line up with TRBD1. Trimming took 6 bases from V and 2 from J; bases not matched to a gene: 8. CDR1 is GTSNPN, CDR2 SVGIG, per germline (reference sequence). The CDR3 loop spans 16 amino acids. The CDR3 here is CACSGTGYAGANVLTF. CDR3 nucleotides: TGTGCCTGCTCCGGGACAGGGTACGCTGGGGCCAACGTCCTGACTTTC.

The rearrangement joins TRBV5-1 to TRBJ1-1; TRBD1 aligns across 10 bases. CDR1 is SGHRS, CDR2 YFSETQ, per germline. With V trimmed by 3 bases and J by 1 base, 9 bases remained unmatched. The CDR3 runs to 17 residues. The CDR3 region has the DNA TGCGCCAGCAGCTCCCTACGACAGGGGGCGGGGAACACTGAAGCTTTCTTT. Translated, it gives CASSSLRQGAGNTEAFF.

This clonotype showed up many times. The chain uses TRBV2 and TRBJ2-3; possibly TRBD2 for D (6 bases). This CDR3 is 15 amino acids long. In germline, CDR1 is SNHLY, CDR2 FYNNEI. The ends were cut back, 2 bases at V and 1 base at J, with 10 bases in the middle. Here the CDR3 DNA reads TGTGCCAGCAGTGAATTGTCTAGCGGCACAGATACGCAGTATTTT. Protein product: CASSELSSGTDTQYF.

The chain is built from TRBV5-1 and TRBJ1-6, with D possibly matching TRBD1 (6 bases). The CDR3 is made up of 14 amino acids. V lost 3 bases, J lost 5 bases, and 9 bases lay in between. Germline V gene data show CDR1 as SGHRS and CDR2 as YFSETQ. CDR3 sequence reads: CASSSTGHNSPLHF. In nucleotides, the CDR3 is TGCGCCAGCAGCTCGACAGGCCATAATTCACCCCTCCACTTT.

CDR3: CAISDKGAGSNQPQHF. CDR3 bases: TGTGCCATCAGTGATAAGGGCGCGGGAAGCAATCAGCCCCAGCATTTT. V and J are TRBV10-3 and TRBJ1-5; D gene ambiguous. The CDR3 consists of 16 residues. V was shortened by 3 bases and J by 1 base, with 13 bases between the two germline ends. CDR1 ENHRY and CDR2 SYGVKD come from the germline V gene.

This clonotype was detected a few times. J is TRBJ2-5 and V is TRBV18, with 7 nucleotides matching TRBD1. Trimming cost V 4 bases and J 7 bases; bases outside gene matches: 15. The V gene's germline CDR1 is KGHSH and CDR2 LQKENI. The CDR3 runs 16 residues. In DNA form, the CDR3 reads TGTGCCAGCTCACTGTCTCGTATGGCAGGGGGTTTGACCCAGTACTTC. This codes for CASSLSRMAGGLTQYF.

This clonotype showed up just a few times. The chain is built from TRBV7-8 and TRBJ2-1; D tentatively reads TRBD1 or TRBD2 (5 bases each). Trimming cost V 4 bases and J 4 bases, with 20 bases left between them. Germline lookup yields CDR1 SGHVS and CDR2 FQNEAQ. The CDR3 is 17 amino acids. The CDR3 DNA sequence: TGTGCCAGCAGCTCACAACTGTTGGGGGAAGGGTACAATGAGCAGTTCTTC. Encoded protein: CASSSQLLGEGYNEQFF.

The table lists this clonotype with a few counts. Germline is not matched at one junction end, which may reflect a read error. The chain combines TRBV20-1 with TRBJ1-6, with D unresolved. Germline CDR1 reads DFQATT; CDR2 reads SNEGSKA (reference sequence). The CDR3 sequence is 16 residues long. CDR3 region: CCARQQPSSYNSPLHF. The CDR3 bases are TGCTGTGCTAGACAACAGCCCAGCTCCTATAATTCACCCCTCCACTTT.

There are many counts of this clonotype. The V call is TRBV7-2, the J call TRBJ2-4; 7 bases are a match to TRBD1. The J segment lost 9 bases and the V segment lost 5 bases, leaving 13 bases of the junction unmatched. Per germline, CDR1 SGHTA and CDR2 FQGNSA. CDR3 length: 15 residues. The CDR3, as DNA: TGTGCCAGCAGCCCAGACCGGGACAGAGTGGGCATTCAGTACTTC. Protein sequence: CASSPDRDRVGIQYF.

This clonotype showed up just a few times. The rearrangement links TRBV5-6 to TRBJ2-7; tentative D call: TRBD1 (5 bases). This CDR3 is built from 14 residues. The germline V gene has CDR1 SGHDT and CDR2 YYEEEE. V was shortened by 6 bases and J by 0 bases, with 13 bases between the two germline ends. The CDR3 region has the DNA TGTGCCAGCACGACTGGGGCGAGCTCCTACGAGCAGTACTTC. Protein product: CASTTGASSYEQYF.